This T cell receptor (beta chain) appears in the sequencing data of a study of TIL therapy for anti-PD-1-resistant metastatic lung cancer. About the research overall: Most patients had lung adenocarcinoma. Study-wide findings and caveats: Patients were highly selected, enriched for treatment-naive, never-smoker and oncogene-addicted cases.

Regarding this clone: Antigen unknown.

The immunoSEQ assay was v3. Using immunoSEQ multiplex PCR, the repertoire was profiled, and TCRdb retains in-frame clones only, with some absent. The table has 95,000 or so clones, 55% to 75% seen once. Trimming removed 3 bases at V and 2 bases at J, with 7 bases between. CDR1 and CDR2 (germline): SGHDN, FVKESK. CDR3 size: 13 residues. Time point in this sample: pre-treatment sample, taken before nivolumab and TIL therapy. Most excised metastases sampled were pleural nodules or supraclavicular lymph nodes. The receptor was derived from a person between 25 and 79 years old with non-small cell lung cancer. The sequencing used tumor tissue, collected at baseline. The chain joins TRBV14 to TRBJ2-5; D unresolved. Written as DNA, the CDR3 is TGTGCCAGCAGCCAGAACCGTCAAGAGACCCAGTACTTC. This sequence encodes CASSQNRQETQYF.